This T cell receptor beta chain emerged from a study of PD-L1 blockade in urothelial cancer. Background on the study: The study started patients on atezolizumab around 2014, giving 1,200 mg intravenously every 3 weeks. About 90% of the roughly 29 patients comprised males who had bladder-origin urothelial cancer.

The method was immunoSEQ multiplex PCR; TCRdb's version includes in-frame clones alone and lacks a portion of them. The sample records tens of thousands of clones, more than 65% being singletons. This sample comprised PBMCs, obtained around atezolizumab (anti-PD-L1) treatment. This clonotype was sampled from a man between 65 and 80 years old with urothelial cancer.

The CDR3 nucleotides are TGCGCCAGCAGCCCGACAGGGTTCGGAACCCAGTACTTC. Encoded protein: CASSPTGFGTQYF. The rearrangement uses TRBV4-3 and TRBJ2-5; 7 bases match TRBD1. Trimming took 4 bases from V and 8 from J; bases not matched to a gene: 7. The CDR3 has 13 residues. Germline-derived CDR1 and CDR2 are LGHNA and YSLEER.